These 21 T cell receptor beta chains came from one sample sequenced in a study of cytomegalovirus exposure and HLA in healthy donors. Assay: immunoSEQ multiplex PCR; the TCRdb copy retains only in-frame clones and omits some. The table lists 150,000 to 200,000 clones, 80% to 90% of them singletons. The sample was PBMCs. The receptors shown here come from a woman aged 30 to 39 in good health and CMV-seronegative.

The rearrangement uses TRBV6-5 and TRBJ1-6; D unresolved. The V and J ends lost 6 bases and 4 bases respectively, with 13 bases between them. Looked up from germline, CDR1 is MNHEY and CDR2 is SVGAGI. The CDR3 is 15 residues long. CDR3 sequence: CASSARAGYNSPLHF. The CDR3 region has the DNA TGTGCCAGCAGCGCCAGAGCGGGGTATAATTCACCCCTCCACTTT.

The sample holds one count of this clone. This rearrangement joins TRBV6-1 to TRBJ1-5, with D unclear. Germline loops: CDR1 MNHNS, CDR2 SASEGT. The CDR3 loop spans 13 amino acids. Trimming shortened V by 6 bases and J by 5 bases, and 11 bases separated the two germline ends. The CDR3 region is CASREPLYQPQHF. For the CDR3, the DNA is TGTGCCAGCAGGGAACCCCTCTATCAGCCCCAGCATTTT.

The table lists this clone with a few counts. CDR3 DNA: TGTGCCAGCAGTGAGGTAGGGAGCCAGGGGCCTGAAGCTTTCTTT. Protein sequence: CASSEVGSQGPEAFF. The chain carries TRBV2 and TRBJ1-1; perhaps TRBD1 as D (6 bases). The CDR3 is made up of 15 amino acids. V lost 3 bases, J lost 6 bases, and 17 bases lay in between. CDR1 and CDR2 (germline): SNHLY, FYNNEI.

This chain connects TRBV10-3 to TRBJ1-1; 11 bases map to TRBD1. Germline V gene sequence: CDR1 ENHRY, CDR2 SYGVKD. V lost 10 bases, J lost 10 bases, and 11 bases stayed unmatched. This CDR3 is built from 13 residues. Here the CDR3 DNA reads TGTGCCAGCCGGGACAGGGGGGAAGTGGGAGCTTTCTTT. This gives the protein CASRDRGEVGAFF.

The V gene is TRBV7-8, the J gene TRBJ2-1; perhaps TRBD2 as D (5 bases). Germline lookup yields CDR1 SGHVS and CDR2 FQNEAQ. The CDR3 sequence is 16 residues long. Trimming left V 0 bases short and J 4 bases short, with 13 bases between. CDR3 amino acids: CASSLAGSGTYNEQFF. For the CDR3, the DNA is TGTGCCAGCAGCTTAGCGGGAAGCGGAACATACAATGAGCAGTTCTTC.

This clone was observed once. The chain links TRBV18 to TRBJ1-5; TRBD1 matches 12 bases. The germline V gene has CDR1 KGHSH and CDR2 LQKENI. The CDR3 loop spans 17 amino acids. The V gene end was trimmed by 5 bases and the J gene end by 7 bases; junction bases not matched to a gene: 12. The CDR3 DNA sequence: TGTGCCAGCTCATTGGGACAGGGGGCTTTGGATAAACAGCCCCAGCATTTT. Residues: CASSLGQGALDKQPQHF. The full variable domain, with the rest looked up from reference TRBV18 and TRBJ1-5, is NAGVMQNPRHLVRRRGQEARLRCSPMKGHSHVYWYRQLPEEGLKFMVYLQKENIIDESGMPKERFSAEFPKEGPSILRIQQVVRGDSAAYFCASSLGQGALDKQPQHFGDGTRLSIL.

The chain recombines TRBV4-1 with TRBJ1-1; 8 bases are shared with TRBD1. This CDR3 contains 15 residues. The V gene end was trimmed by 6 bases and the J gene end by 5 bases; junction bases not matched to a gene: 11. Germline V CDR1 and CDR2: MGHRA, YSYEKL. Written as DNA, the CDR3 is TGCGCCAGCAGGACTCAGGGGGCTGGAAAGACTGAAGCTTTCTTT. This sequence encodes CASRTQGAGKTEAFF.

The chain combines TRBV2 with TRBJ1-1; 7 bases map to TRBD1. Germline CDR1 is SNHLY and CDR2 is FYNNEI. Trimming took 6 bases from V and 1 from J; bases not matched to a gene: 5. This CDR3 contains 14 residues. This CDR3 reads CASRPGTANTEAFF. Here the CDR3 DNA reads TGTGCCAGCAGACCCGGGACAGCGAACACTGAAGCTTTCTTT.

About this clone: The sample contains more than one DNA sequence encoding this CDR3. The chain combines TRBV28 with TRBJ1-4; no firm D call. Germline assignment: CDR1 MDHEN and CDR2 SYDVKM. This CDR3 comprises 14 residues. Trimming removed 2 bases at V and 4 bases at J, with 8 bases between. The CDR3 here is CASSLPGGNEKLFF. CDR3 bases: TGTGCCAGCAGTTTACCTGGAGGTAATGAAAAACTGTTTTTT.

A note on this clone: An end of the junction does not agree with germline; a read error may underlie this. The chain combines TRBV5-1 with TRBJ1-1; 9 bases match TRBD1. Germline loops: CDR1 SGHRS, CDR2 YFSETQ. The CDR3 spans 13 residues. CDR3 region: CASRLDRGTEAFF. Here the CDR3 DNA reads TGCGCCAGCAGATTGGACAGGGGCACTGAAGCTTTCTTT.

About this clone: The same CDR3 can be traced to other DNA sequences in this sample. This chain links TRBV5-1 with TRBJ1-5; the match to TRBD1 covers 9 bases. The germline gives CDR1 SGHRS, CDR2 YFSETQ. The length of the CDR3 is 14 residues. V trimming: 4 bases; J trimming: 7 bases; junction bases outside the gene matches: 6. The CDR3 here is CASSPGQGSQPQHF. The DNA for the CDR3 is TGCGCCAGCAGCCCGGGACAGGGATCCCAGCCCCAGCATTTT.

This rearrangement joins TRBV19 to TRBJ1-2, with 11 bases matching TRBD1. J lost 7 bases, V lost 8 bases, and 6 bases had no gene match. The CDR3 loop spans 13 amino acids. Looked up from germline, CDR1 is LNHDA and CDR2 is SQIVND (reference sequence). The CDR3 coding sequence is TGTGCCAGTGGGACAGGGGGTGATCGTGGCTACACCTTC. Residues: CASGTGGDRGYTF.

The V call is TRBV5-1, the J call TRBJ2-6; perhaps TRBD2 as D (6 bases). This CDR3 is 12 amino acids long. Germline V CDR1 and CDR2: SGHRS, YFSETQ. V was clipped by 6 bases and J by 12 bases, with 13 bases between them. The CDR3 coding sequence is TGCGCCAGCACCGAGCCGGAGGGCGTCCTGACTTTC. Protein product: CASTEPEGVLTF.

The chain recombines TRBV6-1 with TRBJ1-5; D remains ambiguous. CDR3 size: 13 residues. The ends were cut back, 4 bases at V and 7 bases at J, with 11 bases in the middle. Germline CDR1 MNHNS, CDR2 SASEGT. CDR3 region: CASSVHVEQPQHF. The CDR3 nucleotides read TGTGCCAGCAGTGTCCACGTAGAACAGCCCCAGCATTTT.

This chain uses TRBV25-1 with TRBJ2-1; TRBD2 matches at 7 bases. CDR1 is MGHDK and CDR2 is SYGVNS in the germline V gene. Unmatched junction bases numbered 8, after V lost 6 bases and J lost 3 bases. This CDR3 has 15 amino acids. CDR3 DNA sequence: TGTGCCAGCAGAAAGGGCCCGGGGGGCTACAATGAGCAGTTCTTC. It specifies CASRKGPGGYNEQFF. Filled out from reference TRBV25-1 and TRBJ2-1, the complete variable domain reads EADIYQTPRYLVIGTGKKITLECSQTMGHDKMYWYQQDPGMELHLIHYSYGVNSTEKGDLSSESTVSRIRTEHFPLTLESARPSHTSQYLCASRKGPGGYNEQFFGPGTRLTVL.

V is TRBV7-9 and J is TRBJ1-5, with a possible D match to TRBD1 (5 bases). In germline, CDR1 is SEHNR, CDR2 FQNEAQ (reference sequence). The V end lost 5 bases, the J end lost 7 bases, and 15 bases lay between the germline ends. This CDR3 region has 14 residues. CDR3 sequence reads: CASSPPGVRQPQHF. As DNA, the CDR3 is TGTGCCAGCAGCCCCCCGGGGGTGCGGCAGCCCCAGCATTTT.

The chain carries TRBV4-1 and TRBJ1-3, with no clear D. The V gene's germline CDR1 is MGHRA and CDR2 YSYEKL. This CDR3 contains 15 residues. V was pared by 3 bases and J by 3 bases, with 12 bases between. CDR3 amino acids: CASSHAGRDGNTIYF. The CDR3 region has the DNA TGCGCCAGCAGCCATGCCGGGAGGGATGGAAACACCATATATTTT.

J is TRBJ1-1 and V is TRBV11-3, with D possibly matching TRBD1 (6 bases). Germline loops: CDR1 SGHNT, CDR2 YENEEA. The CDR3 has 14 amino acids. The V gene lost 1 base and the J gene lost 4 bases, with 10 bases spanning the gap. The CDR3 reads CASSLGGPGTEAFF. CDR3 DNA: TGTGCCAGCAGCTTAGGGGGGCCGGGCACTGAAGCTTTCTTT.

V is TRBV4-2 and J is TRBJ1-4; perhaps TRBD1 as D (6 bases). The length of the CDR3 is 16 residues. V lost 1 base, J lost 0 bases, and 9 bases lay in between. CDR1 and CDR2 (germline): LGHNA, YNFKEQ. CDR3 protein: CASSQAYRATNEKLFF. The CDR3 region has the DNA TGTGCCAGCAGCCAAGCATACAGGGCAACTAATGAAAAACTGTTTTTT.

This clone was counted once. The chain combines TRBV2 with TRBJ1-1; possible D gene TRBD1, 5 bases. Trimming pared 10 bases from V and 0 bases from J, leaving 18 bases between. CDR3 length: 15 amino acids. The germline CDR1 and CDR2 sequences are SNHLY and FYNNEI. The CDR3 loop is CAIQMLGEVNTEAFF. DNA for the CDR3: TGTGCCATACAAATGTTAGGGGAGGTGAACACTGAAGCTTTCTTT.

V gene TRBV28 combines with J gene TRBJ1-4; 9 bases are a match to TRBD1. The CDR3 has 15 amino acids. Germline-derived CDR1 and CDR2 are MDHEN and SYDVKM. J gave up 8 bases and V 10 bases, and 14 bases lay outside the gene matches. In DNA form, the CDR3 reads TGTGCCACGCACAGGGGGCGATGGTCTAGGGAAAAACTGTTTTTT. This sequence encodes CATHRGRWSREKLFF.